These T cell receptor beta chains were read from a single sample in a study of lymphopenia after photon versus proton radiotherapy. Produced via immunoSEQ multiplex PCR; TCRdb's table is partial and in-frame only. The table has more than 15,000 clones, about four fifths seen once. Sample: peripheral blood, taken from a patient treated with photon-based radiotherapy. Source of these receptors: a woman between 45 and 65 years old with pancreatic cancer. Each CDR3 is given with its conserved first and last residue. Each record gives: clone size, V gene, J gene, D gene, CDR3 protein, CDR3 DNA. The D gene is left open where the match is weak. For some rows the clone size is stated as once, few or many, or as a class when expanded; others skip it.

-,TRBV5-1,TRBJ2-1,TRBD1,CASSLSGTAYNEQFF,TGCGCCAGCAGCTTAAGTGGGACAGCCTACAATGAGCAGTTCTTC
-,TRBV5-1,TRBJ2-2,TRBD1,CASSLGQGSGELFF,TGCGCCAGCAGCCTAGGACAGGGTAGCGGGGAGCTGTTTTTT
once,TRBV28,TRBJ1-6,-,CASRPFSGEGSPLHF,TGTGCCAGCAGACCGTTCTCAGGGGAAGGTTCACCCCTCCACTTT
-,TRBV9,TRBJ2-6,-,CASNQGSGANVLTF,TGTGCCAGCAACCAGGGGTCTGGGGCCAACGTCCTGACTTTC
-,TRBV7-9,TRBJ2-5,TRBD1,CASSYGTGGEETQYF,TGTGCCAGCAGCTACGGGACAGGGGGCGAGGAGACCCAGTACTTC
-,TRBV7-6,TRBJ2-1,-,CASSPMGEDYNEQFF,TGTGCCAGCAGCCCCATGGGGGAGGACTACAATGAGCAGTTCTTC
-,TRBV19,TRBJ2-7,TRBD2,CASSIALERGYEQYF,TGTGCCAGTAGTATCGCCCTAGAGCGGGGCTACGAGCAGTACTTC
-,TRBV29-1,TRBJ2-3,-,CSVEYSTDTQYF,TGCAGCGTTGAATACAGCACAGATACGCAGTATTTT
-,TRBV19,TRBJ1-5,-,CASTYAPGDSNQPQHF,TGTGCCAGTACCTACGCCCCAGGGGATAGCAATCAGCCCCAGCATTTT
few,TRBV7-3,TRBJ2-2,-,CASSFKWAGELFF,TGTGCCAGCAGCTTCAAATGGGCCGGGGAGCTGTTTTTT
-,TRBV30,TRBJ1-5,TRBD1,CAWSVKGQGVFQPQHF,TGTGCCTGGAGTGTAAAGGGACAGGGGGTTTTTCAGCCCCAGCATTTT
-,TRBV11-2,TRBJ2-5,-,CASSHRDDQETQYF,TGTGCCAGCAGCCATAGGGACGACCAAGAGACCCAGTACTTC
-,TRBV5-1,TRBJ1-5,-,CASSLTGMGNQPQHF,TGCGCCAGCAGCTTGACAGGGATGGGCAATCAGCCCCAGCATTTT
-,TRBV5-1,TRBJ1-1,-,CASSYRMNTEAFF,TGCGCCAGCAGCTACCGGATGAACACTGAAGCTTTCTTT
-,TRBV7-9,TRBJ2-2,TRBD2,CASSSGLAAGELFF,TGTGCCAGCAGCTCGGGACTAGCGGCCGGGGAGCTGTTTTTT